The 24 T cell receptor beta chains presented below share a single source sample, sequenced in a study of OX40 agonist ivuxolimab in advanced cancers. The table came from immunoSEQ multiplex PCR; TCRdb's copy has only in-frame clones and leaves some out. The table has tens of thousands of clones, roughly nine tenths seen once. This specimen was CD4+ or CD8+ T cells sorted from blood, taken in a trial of the OX40 agonist ivuxolimab. The receptors were sampled from an adult with an advanced solid tumor such as melanoma, head and neck, liver or kidney cancer.

The chain links TRBV7-2 to TRBJ1-1; possibly TRBD1 for D (6 bases). Per germline, CDR1 SGHTA and CDR2 FQGNSA. V shed 3 bases and J shed 5 bases, with 13 bases lying between them. This CDR3 is built from 14 residues. The CDR3 protein is CASSLRRGWTEAFF. In DNA form, the CDR3 reads TGTGCCAGCAGCTTGAGGAGGGGGTGGACTGAAGCTTTCTTT.

This chain connects TRBV15 to TRBJ1-4; D is unclear. Germline loops: CDR1 LNHNV, CDR2 YYDKDF (reference sequence). The CDR3 runs to 15 residues. V shed 0 bases and J shed 1 base, with 6 bases lying between them. This chain's CDR3 is CATSRESRTNEKLFF. CDR3 bases: TGTGCCACCAGCAGAGAATCGAGAACTAATGAAAAACTGTTTTTT.

The rearrangement uses TRBV18 and TRBJ1-5, with D possibly being TRBD1 (5 bases). The germline V gene has CDR1 KGHSH and CDR2 LQKENI. The ends were cut back, 2 bases at V and 3 bases at J, with 14 bases in the middle. This CDR3 region has 16 residues. CDR3 region: CASSPLVRANNQPQHF. CDR3 sequence (DNA): TGTGCCAGCTCACCATTGGTCAGGGCTAACAATCAGCCCCAGCATTTT.

This clone has only one observation. The chain uses TRBV5-4 and TRBJ2-2; 11 nucleotides align to TRBD2. The V gene end was trimmed by 0 bases and the J gene end by 5 bases; junction bases not matched to a gene: 3. Germline-derived CDR1 and CDR2 are SGHNT and YYREEE (reference sequence). The CDR3 sequence is 16 residues long. CDR3: CASSLARTSGTGELFF. The DNA of the CDR3 is TGTGCCAGCAGCTTGGCCAGGACTAGCGGGACCGGGGAGCTGTTTTTT. The variable domain in full, completed from reference TRBV5-4 and TRBJ2-2, reads ETGVTQSPTHLIKTRGQQVTLRCSSQSGHNTVSWYQQALGQGPQFIFQYYREEENGRGNFPPRFSGLQFPNYSSELNVNALELDDSALYLCASSLARTSGTGELFFGEGSRLTVL.

The rearrangement uses TRBV28 and TRBJ2-5; 8 nucleotides agree with TRBD2. The V gene's germline CDR1 is MDHEN and CDR2 SYDVKM. The trim removed 3 bases at V and 3 bases at J, leaving 9 bases unmatched. CDR3 length: 16 residues. The CDR3 loop is CASSFKYGGEKETQYF. The CDR3 DNA follows: TGTGCCAGCAGTTTCAAATACGGGGGGGAAAAAGAGACCCAGTACTTC. Full variable domain (remainder filled in from reference TRBV28 and TRBJ2-5): DVKVTQSSRYLVKRTGEKVFLECVQDMDHENMFWYRQDPGLGLRLIYFSYDVKMKEKGDIPEGYSVSREKKERFSLILESASTNQTSMYLCASSFKYGGEKETQYFGPGTRLLVL.

The rearrangement uses TRBV12-2 and TRBJ2-7; TRBD2 is the table's D call and was not checked against the DNA. TRBV12-2 counts as a pseudogene. The CDR3 covers 9 residues. The CDR3 here is CASQEEQYF. CDR3 in DNA: TGTGCAAGTCAGGAGGAGCAGTACTTC.

The rearrangement joins TRBV25-1 to TRBJ2-6, with unresolved D. V lost 6 bases and J 4 bases, leaving 10 bases between the germline ends. CDR3 size: 14 residues. Looked up from germline, CDR1 is MGHDK and CDR2 is SYGVNS. CDR3 amino acids: CASSSPEGANVLTF. The CDR3 DNA is TGTGCCAGCAGCTCCCCGGAAGGGGCCAACGTCCTGACTTTC.

CDR3 bases: TGTGCCAGCTCCCCCGCGGGGTCAGGTCAGCCCCAGCATTTT. Protein: CASSPAGSGQPQHF. This chain links TRBV18 with TRBJ1-5; D not resolved. The CDR3 covers 14 residues. The germline V gene has CDR1 KGHSH and CDR2 LQKENI. Trimming took 6 bases from V and 6 from J, leaving 15 bases between them.

CDR3 bases: TGCAGCGTCGCCCCGAGGGGGGGGGACACAGATACGCAGTATTTT. This gives the protein CSVAPRGGDTDTQYF. This sequence joins TRBV29-1 and TRBJ2-3, with D perhaps TRBD2 (7 bases). Germline V lookup: CDR1 SQVTM, CDR2 ANQGSEA. Deletions cut 6 bases from V and 2 bases from J, with 18 bases between. This CDR3 region has 15 residues.

V and J are TRBV9 and TRBJ2-1, with D perhaps TRBD1 or TRBD2 (5 bases each). This CDR3 is 17 amino acids long. The germline V gene has CDR1 SGDLS and CDR2 YYNGEE. V lost 6 bases and J lost 9, with 28 bases in between. This CDR3 is CASTLGAGTAINSEQFF. The CDR3 DNA reads as TGTGCCAGCACTCTAGGGGCCGGGACCGCGATCAACAGTGAGCAGTTCTTC. The complete variable domain, with remaining parts taken from reference TRBV9 and TRBJ2-1, reads DSGVTQTPKHLITATGQRVTLRCSPRSGDLSVYWYQQSLDQGLQFLIQYYNGEERAKGNILERFSAQQFPDLHSELNLSSLELGDSALYFCASTLGAGTAINSEQFFGPGTRLTVL.

The chain links TRBV11-3 to TRBJ2-7; D gene ambiguous. From germline, CDR1 is SGHNT and CDR2 YENEEA. The germline V and J ends were trimmed by 5 bases and 9 bases, with 17 bases remaining between them. The CDR3 length is 13 residues. The CDR3: CASSPSQTSVQYF. The CDR3 nucleotides read TGTGCCAGCAGCCCTTCCCAGACGTCCGTGCAGTACTTC.

The chain recombines TRBV2 with TRBJ2-1, with 10 bases matching TRBD1. The CDR3 contains 14 residues. Germline lookup yields CDR1 SNHLY and CDR2 FYNNEI. Trimming cost V 6 bases and J 14 bases; bases outside gene matches: 13. CDR3 coding DNA: TGTGCCAGCAGGGGACAGGGGATGGACCTACGGAAGTTCTTC. This translates into CASRGQGMDLRKFF.

The V gene is TRBV5-1, the J gene TRBJ2-3, with D perhaps being TRBD1 or TRBD2 (6 bases each). There are 15 residues in the CDR3. Germline CDR1 is SGHRS and CDR2 is YFSETQ. With 5 bases removed from V and 4 bases from J, the gap between germline ends came to 17 bases. The CDR3 region is CASSFVGGLADTQYF. CDR3 nucleotide sequence: TGCGCCAGCAGTTTTGTAGGGGGGCTGGCAGATACGCAGTATTTT.

The gene calls are TRBV4-1 and TRBJ2-1; D is perhaps TRBD2 (6 bases). This CDR3 is 16 amino acids long. CDR1 is MGHRA and CDR2 is YSYEKL in the germline V gene. V was shortened by 4 bases and J by 0 bases, with 13 bases between the two germline ends. The CDR3 sequence is CASSPGIAASYNEQFF. Here the CDR3 DNA reads TGCGCCAGCAGCCCTGGGATAGCGGCCTCCTACAATGAGCAGTTCTTC.

The chain uses TRBV27 and TRBJ2-7; D may match TRBD1 or TRBD2 (5 bases each). This CDR3 spans 15 amino acids. CDR1 is MNHEY, CDR2 SMNVEV, per germline (reference sequence). Trimming took 6 bases from V and 1 from J, leaving 16 bases between them. The CDR3 region is CASRSGWGRSYEQYF. The DNA for the CDR3 is TGTGCCAGCAGATCGGGGTGGGGGAGATCCTACGAGCAGTACTTC.

The chain recombines TRBV6-1 with TRBJ2-2, with TRBD2 identical over 11 bases. V shed 4 bases, J shed 5 bases, and the junction held 12 bases outside the gene matches. Germline CDR1 and CDR2: MNHNS and SASEGT. CDR3 length: 18 amino acids. The chain's CDR3 is CASSAAGALAGETGELFF. The CDR3 DNA follows: TGTGCCAGCAGTGCGGCGGGGGCACTAGCGGGGGAAACCGGGGAGCTGTTTTTT.

This rearrangement joins TRBV9 to TRBJ2-1; 9 bases fit TRBD2. Germline-derived CDR1 and CDR2 are SGDLS and YYNGEE. The CDR3 extends over 17 amino acids. V shed 0 bases and J 3 bases; nucleotides not matched to a gene: 7. The CDR3 sequence is CASSVGISGSIYNEQFF. The CDR3 nucleotides are TGTGCCAGCAGCGTAGGGATTAGCGGGAGTATCTACAATGAGCAGTTCTTC. Variable domain in full (rest from reference TRBV9 and TRBJ2-1): DSGVTQTPKHLITATGQRVTLRCSPRSGDLSVYWYQQSLDQGLQFLIQYYNGEERAKGNILERFSAQQFPDLHSELNLSSLELGDSALYFCASSVGISGSIYNEQFFGPGTRLTVL.

The chain combines TRBV5-1 with TRBJ2-2; D not certain. The germline V gene encodes CDR1 SGHRS and CDR2 YFSETQ. V dropped 4 bases and J dropped 0 bases, with 7 bases sitting between them. CDR3 length: 14 amino acids. DNA of the CDR3: TGCGCCAGCAGCCCTGAAACGAACACCGGGGAGCTGTTTTTT. Translation gives CASSPETNTGELFF.

The chain recombines TRBV11-2 with TRBJ2-5, with 7 bases lining up with TRBD1. The CDR3 is 14 amino acids. Germline-derived CDR1 and CDR2 are SGHAT and FQNNGV. J gave up 5 bases and V 5 bases, and 8 bases lay outside the gene matches. The CDR3 here is CASSLRQGSETQYF. The DNA of the CDR3 is TGTGCCAGCAGCCTCCGACAGGGTTCCGAGACCCAGTACTTC. The full variable domain, its missing parts supplied by reference TRBV11-2 and TRBJ2-5, is EAGVAQSPRYKIIEKRQSVAFWCNPISGHATLYWYQQILGQGPKLLIQFQNNGVVDDSQLPKDRFSAERLKGVDSTLKIQPAKLEDSAVYLCASSLRQGSETQYFGPGTRLLVL.

This clone was detected a few times. This chain links TRBV18 with TRBJ1-1; 8 bases are a match to TRBD1. CDR1 and CDR2 from the germline V gene are KGHSH and LQKENI. V shed 6 bases and J 2 bases; nucleotides not matched to a gene: 5. CDR3 length: 14 amino acids. The CDR3 sequence is CASSAGQANTEAFF. In DNA form, the CDR3 reads TGTGCCAGCTCGGCGGGACAGGCAAACACTGAAGCTTTCTTT.

The chain recombines TRBV28 with TRBJ1-3; no reliable D call. Germline values: CDR1 MDHEN, CDR2 SYDVKM. The CDR3 totals 15 residues. Trimming stripped 1 base from V and 0 bases from J, with 7 bases between. The chain's CDR3 is CASSLYGSSGNTIYF. The CDR3 nucleotides are TGTGCCAGCAGTTTATATGGGAGCTCTGGAAACACCATATATTTT. Full variable domain (missing parts from reference TRBV28 and TRBJ1-3): DVKVTQSSRYLVKRTGEKVFLECVQDMDHENMFWYRQDPGLGLRLIYFSYDVKMKEKGDIPEGYSVSREKKERFSLILESASTNQTSMYLCASSLYGSSGNTIYFGEGSWLTVV.

The chain uses TRBV6-1 and TRBJ1-1, with D unresolved. Trimming left V 6 bases short and J 0 bases short, with 8 bases between. The CDR3 has 13 amino acids. The germline gives CDR1 MNHNS, CDR2 SASEGT. CDR3 sequence: CASRFTVNTEAFF. The CDR3 DNA reads as TGTGCCAGCAGATTCACGGTGAACACTGAAGCTTTCTTT.

The chain carries TRBV9 and TRBJ1-2; D not resolved. This CDR3 has 14 residues. The germline V gene has CDR1 SGDLS and CDR2 YYNGEE. The V end was cut by 4 bases, the J end by 0 bases, with 10 bases between. CDR3 protein: CASSQTGANYGYTF. For the CDR3, the DNA is TGTGCCAGCAGCCAGACCGGCGCTAACTATGGCTACACCTTC.

V gene TRBV28 combines with J gene TRBJ1-1, with 11 bases identical to TRBD1. The V gene end was trimmed by 6 bases and the J gene end by 5 bases; junction bases not matched to a gene: 5. CDR1 and CDR2 from the germline V gene are MDHEN and SYDVKM. The CDR3 is 14 residues long. The CDR3 nucleotides read TGTGCCAGCAGACAAGGACAGGGGGCAACTGAAGCTTTCTTT. As protein: CASRQGQGATEAFF.